A single sample gave rise to the 14 T cell receptor beta chains below, sequenced in a study of shared clonotypes between healthy human individuals. The table came from immunoSEQ multiplex PCR; TCRdb's copy has only in-frame clones and leaves some out. The table has 2 million to 2.5 million clones, roughly 94% seen once; the top ten hold roughly 0.13%. Sequencing was done on a sample of naive CD4+ T cells sorted from blood. Subset: CD45RA+ positively selected. The receptors were gathered from a man aged 18-30 years in good health.

As concerns this clone: Other DNA sequences in the same sample also yield this CDR3. Here the CDR3 reads CSVVRGNTEAFF. For the CDR3, the DNA is TGCAGCGTCGTCCGGGGTAACACTGAAGCTTTCTTT. The genes are TRBV29-1 and TRBJ1-1, with unresolved D. V lost 6 bases and J 2 bases, leaving 10 bases between the germline ends. The CDR3 has 12 amino acids. Germline V CDR1 and CDR2: SQVTM, ANQGSEA.

In DNA, the CDR3 is TGTGCCAGCAGCTTGTCCCTTGAAATAGGCCCGGGTGAAAAACTGTTTTTT. It translates to CASSLSLEIGPGEKLFF. J is TRBJ1-4 and V is TRBV7-6; D gene ambiguous. V was trimmed by 3 bases and J by 7 bases, leaving 21 bases between them. CDR3 size: 17 residues. Germline V gene lookup returns CDR1 SGHVS and CDR2 FNYEAQ. The full variable domain, with the rest looked up from reference TRBV7-6 and TRBJ1-4, is GAGVSQSPRYKVTKRGQDVALRCDPISGHVSLYWYRQALGQGPEFLTYFNYEAQQDKSGLPNDRFSAERPEGSISTLTIQRTEQRDSAMYRCASSLSLEIGPGEKLFFGSGTQLSVL.

The CDR3 bases are TGTGCCAGCAACTCCATGCAGACAGGGAGACTGTTTTTT. Amino acid sequence: CASNSMQTGRLFF. The V and J genes are TRBV6-1 and TRBJ1-4; TRBD1 aligns across 7 bases. Trimming took 7 bases from V and 13 from J; bases not matched to a gene: 12. In germline, CDR1 is MNHNS, CDR2 SASEGT. The CDR3 totals 13 residues.

The V gene is TRBV7-9, the J gene TRBJ2-5, with TRBD2 matching over 10 bases. Germline-derived CDR1 and CDR2 are SEHNR and FQNEAQ (reference sequence). This CDR3 has 15 amino acids. V lost 2 bases and J lost 4; bases outside the gene matches: 4. The CDR3 loop is CASSLLLAGAETQYF. CDR3 bases: TGTGCCAGCAGCTTACTCCTAGCGGGAGCAGAGACCCAGTACTTC.

The rearrangement uses TRBV27 and TRBJ2-2; TRBD2 is a possible D gene (6 bases). The CDR3 has 14 amino acids. Germline V gives CDR1 MNHEY, CDR2 SMNVEV (reference sequence). With 6 bases removed from V and 0 bases from J, the gap between germline ends came to 8 bases. The CDR3 bases are TGTGCCAGCAGGGGGGGACCGAACACCGGGGAGCTGTTTTTT. Its protein is CASRGGPNTGELFF.

This chain links TRBV7-9 with TRBJ2-7; 10 nucleotides match TRBD1. The J segment lost 0 bases and the V segment lost 4 bases, leaving 9 bases of the junction unmatched. CDR1 is SEHNR, CDR2 FQNEAQ, per germline (reference sequence). The CDR3 consists of 17 residues. The CDR3 coding sequence is TGTGCCAGCAGCTCGGTCCCAGGGACAGGGGACTCCTACGAGCAGTACTTC. Protein product: CASSSVPGTGDSYEQYF.

Comments on this clone: A single base separates this from a much larger clone, so it may be a read error. Within the sample, other DNA sequences also encode this same CDR3. V is TRBV29-1 and J is TRBJ1-1; D unclear. The CDR3 is 11 residues long. Germline loops: CDR1 SQVTM, CDR2 ANQGSEA. CDR3 coding DNA: TGCAGCGGTGAAGGGAACACTGAAGCTTTCTTT. It yields the protein CSGEGNTEAFF.

The J gene is TRBJ2-7, the V gene TRBV19; weak D call: TRBD2 (5 bases). The V end was cut by 1 base, the J end by 3 bases, with 13 bases between. Germline CDR1 and CDR2: LNHDA and SQIVND (reference sequence). The CDR3 contains 15 residues. Here the CDR3 reads CASSIVTGLGYEQYF. The CDR3 DNA sequence: TGTGCCAGTAGTATAGTGACGGGGTTGGGCTACGAGCAGTACTTC.

This rearrangement joins TRBV5-1 to TRBJ2-7; D gene unclear. Per the germline V gene, CDR1 is SGHRS and CDR2 is YFSETQ. The CDR3 length is 11 residues. The CDR3 bases are TGCGCCAGCAGCCCATCTTTGGTGGCGAATGTC. The encoded protein is CASSPSLVANV.

The chain has TRBV28 and TRBJ1-2; TRBD1 might be the D (5 bases). Per the germline V gene, CDR1 is MDHEN and CDR2 is SYDVKM. The CDR3 spans 14 residues. Deletions cut 2 bases from V and 4 bases from J, with 11 bases between. As DNA, the CDR3 is TGTGCCAGCAGTTTAAGGGCAGGGTTCTATGGCTACACCTTC. It specifies CASSLRAGFYGYTF.

This clone was counted once. This chain uses TRBV5-4 with TRBJ2-7; D tentatively reads TRBD1 or TRBD2 (5 bases each). The germline V and J ends were trimmed by 4 bases and 2 bases, with 16 bases remaining between them. CDR1 and CDR2 from the germline V gene are SGHNT and YYREEE (reference sequence). This CDR3 is 15 amino acids long. The DNA of the CDR3 is TGTGCCAGCAGCGATCAACGGGGCAGCACCTACGAGCAGTACTTC. Its protein product is CASSDQRGSTYEQYF.

This chain uses TRBV27 with TRBJ2-1; 8 bases align to TRBD2. V was pared by 6 bases and J by 12 bases, with 16 bases of the junction left unmatched. CDR3 size: 15 residues. Looked up from germline, CDR1 is MNHEY and CDR2 is SMNVEV (reference sequence). The CDR3 region is CASSPGTRPSERQFF. The CDR3 region has the DNA TGTGCCAGCAGCCCCGGGACTAGGCCTAGCGAACGGCAGTTCTTC.

Points on this clone: This same CDR3 is encoded by further DNA sequences in the sample. The chain couples TRBV5-1 to TRBJ2-7, with a weak D call TRBD1 (6 bases). The CDR3 sequence is 14 residues long. The germline V gene encodes CDR1 SGHRS and CDR2 YFSETQ. Trimming removed 2 bases from V and 0 bases from J, with 9 bases in between. CDR3 region: CASSFGGNSYEQYF. In DNA form, the CDR3 reads TGCGCCAGCAGCTTTGGGGGCAACTCCTACGAGCAGTACTTC.

The V and J genes are TRBV7-3 and TRBJ1-2, with 9 bases identical to TRBD1. The junction had 16 bases not matched to a gene; V was cut back by 2 bases and J by 6 bases. CDR1 is SGHTA and CDR2 is FQGTGA in the germline V gene. This CDR3 is built from 18 residues. CDR3 in amino acids: CASSLPEDRGEGGDGYTF. DNA for the CDR3: TGTGCCAGCAGCTTACCCGAGGACAGGGGTGAAGGGGGAGATGGCTACACCTTC.